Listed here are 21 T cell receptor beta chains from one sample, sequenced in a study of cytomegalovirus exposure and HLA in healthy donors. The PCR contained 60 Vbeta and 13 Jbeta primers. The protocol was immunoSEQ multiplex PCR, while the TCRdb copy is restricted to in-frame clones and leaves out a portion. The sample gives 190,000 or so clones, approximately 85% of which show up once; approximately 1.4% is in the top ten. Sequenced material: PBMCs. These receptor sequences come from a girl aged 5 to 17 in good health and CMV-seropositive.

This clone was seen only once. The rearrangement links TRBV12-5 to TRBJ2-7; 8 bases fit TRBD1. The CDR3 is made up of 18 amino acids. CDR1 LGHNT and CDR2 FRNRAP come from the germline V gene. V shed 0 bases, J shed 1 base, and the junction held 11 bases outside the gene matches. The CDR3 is CASGLVQGGLTRSYEQYF. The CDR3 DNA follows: TGTGCTAGTGGTTTGGTACAGGGGGGCTTAACAAGATCCTACGAGCAGTACTTC.

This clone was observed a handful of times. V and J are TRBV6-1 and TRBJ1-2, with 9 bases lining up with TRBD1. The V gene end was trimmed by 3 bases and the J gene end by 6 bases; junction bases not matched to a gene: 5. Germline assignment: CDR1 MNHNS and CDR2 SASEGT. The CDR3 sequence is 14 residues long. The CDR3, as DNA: TGTGCCAGCAGTGAGTTGGACAGGGGAAATGGCTACACCTTC. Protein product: CASSELDRGNGYTF.

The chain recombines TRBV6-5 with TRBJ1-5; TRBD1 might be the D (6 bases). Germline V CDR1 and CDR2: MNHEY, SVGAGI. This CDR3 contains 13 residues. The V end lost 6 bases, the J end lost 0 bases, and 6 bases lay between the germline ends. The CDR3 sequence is CASRDSSNQPQHF. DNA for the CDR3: TGTGCCAGCAGGGACAGTAGCAATCAGCCCCAGCATTTT.

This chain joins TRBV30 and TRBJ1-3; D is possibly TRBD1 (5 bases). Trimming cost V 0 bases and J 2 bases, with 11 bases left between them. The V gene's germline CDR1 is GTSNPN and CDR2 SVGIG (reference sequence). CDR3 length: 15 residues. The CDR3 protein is CAWSVGGVPGNTIYF. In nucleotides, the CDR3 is TGTGCCTGGAGTGTAGGAGGGGTCCCTGGAAACACCATATATTTT.

The CDR3 loop is CASSPDRANYGYTF. The DNA for the CDR3 is TGTGCCAGTAGCCCGGACAGGGCCAACTATGGCTACACCTTC. The chain couples TRBV19 to TRBJ1-2; 8 bases line up with TRBD1. This CDR3 comprises 14 residues. J gave up 2 bases and V 6 bases, and 5 bases lay outside the gene matches. Germline CDR1 is LNHDA and CDR2 is SQIVND (reference sequence).

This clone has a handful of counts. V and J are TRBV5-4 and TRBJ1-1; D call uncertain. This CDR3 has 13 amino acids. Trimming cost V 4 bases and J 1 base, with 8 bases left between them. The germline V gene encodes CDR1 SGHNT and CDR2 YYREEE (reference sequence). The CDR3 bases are TGTGCCAGCAGCCGAGGAGGGAACACTGAAGCTTTCTTT. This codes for CASSRGGNTEAFF.

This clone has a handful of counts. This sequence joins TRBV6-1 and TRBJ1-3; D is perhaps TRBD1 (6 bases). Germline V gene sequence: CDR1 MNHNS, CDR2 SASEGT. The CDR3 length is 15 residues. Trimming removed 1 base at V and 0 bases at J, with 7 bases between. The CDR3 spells CASSEVGGSGNTIYF. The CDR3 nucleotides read TGTGCCAGCAGTGAAGTAGGGGGCTCTGGAAACACCATATATTTT.

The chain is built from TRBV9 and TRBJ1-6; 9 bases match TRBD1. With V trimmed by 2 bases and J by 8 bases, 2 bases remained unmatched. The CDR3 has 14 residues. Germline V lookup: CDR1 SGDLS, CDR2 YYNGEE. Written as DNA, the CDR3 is TGTGCCAGCAGCGTTAGGACAGGGGATTCACCCCTCCACTTT. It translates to CASSVRTGDSPLHF.

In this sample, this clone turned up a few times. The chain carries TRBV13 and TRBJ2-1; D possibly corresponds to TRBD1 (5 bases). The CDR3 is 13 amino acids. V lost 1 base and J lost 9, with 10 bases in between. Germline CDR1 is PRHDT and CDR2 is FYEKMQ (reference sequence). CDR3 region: CASSLEAGFEQFF. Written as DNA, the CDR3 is TGTGCCAGCAGCTTAGAGGCAGGGTTTGAGCAGTTCTTC.

For the CDR3, the DNA is TGCGCCAGCAGCCAAGAAAGGGGCGAGGGCTACACCTTC. As protein: CASSQERGEGYTF. V gene TRBV4-3 combines with J gene TRBJ1-2; a weak D match, TRBD1 (5 bases). V was trimmed by 0 bases and J by 8 bases, leaving 10 bases between them. This CDR3 contains 13 residues. Per germline, CDR1 LGHNA and CDR2 YSLEER.

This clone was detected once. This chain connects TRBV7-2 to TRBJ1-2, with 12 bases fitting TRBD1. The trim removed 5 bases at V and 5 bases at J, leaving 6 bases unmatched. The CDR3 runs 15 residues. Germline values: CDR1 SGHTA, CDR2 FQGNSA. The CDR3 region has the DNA TGTGCCAGCAGCGACCGGGACAGGGGGCCTTATGGCTACACCTTC. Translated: CASSDRDRGPYGYTF.

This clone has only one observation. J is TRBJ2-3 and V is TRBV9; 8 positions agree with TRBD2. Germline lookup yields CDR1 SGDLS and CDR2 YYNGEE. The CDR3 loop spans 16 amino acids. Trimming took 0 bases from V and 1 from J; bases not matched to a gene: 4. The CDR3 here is CASSVAGGAGTDTQYF. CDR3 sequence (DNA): TGTGCCAGCAGCGTAGCGGGGGGGGCAGGCACAGATACGCAGTATTTT.

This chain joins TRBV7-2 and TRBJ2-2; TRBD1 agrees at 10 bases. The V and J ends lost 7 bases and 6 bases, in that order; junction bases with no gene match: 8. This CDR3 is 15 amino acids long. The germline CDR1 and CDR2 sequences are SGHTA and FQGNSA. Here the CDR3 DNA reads TGTGCCAGCAATCGGGACAGGGGAGGATCCGGGGAGCTGTTTTTT. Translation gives CASNRDRGGSGELFF.

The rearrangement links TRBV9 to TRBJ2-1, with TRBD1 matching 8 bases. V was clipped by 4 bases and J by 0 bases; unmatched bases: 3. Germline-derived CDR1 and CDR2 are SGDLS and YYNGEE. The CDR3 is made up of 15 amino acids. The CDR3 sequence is CASSPDRGSYNEQFF. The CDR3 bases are TGTGCCAGCAGCCCTGACAGGGGCTCCTACAATGAGCAGTTCTTC.

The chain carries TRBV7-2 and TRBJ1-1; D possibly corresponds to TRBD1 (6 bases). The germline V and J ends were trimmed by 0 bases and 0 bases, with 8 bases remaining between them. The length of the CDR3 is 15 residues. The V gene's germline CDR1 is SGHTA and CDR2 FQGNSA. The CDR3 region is CASSLAGALNTEAFF. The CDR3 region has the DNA TGTGCCAGCAGCTTAGCGGGGGCTTTGAACACTGAAGCTTTCTTT.

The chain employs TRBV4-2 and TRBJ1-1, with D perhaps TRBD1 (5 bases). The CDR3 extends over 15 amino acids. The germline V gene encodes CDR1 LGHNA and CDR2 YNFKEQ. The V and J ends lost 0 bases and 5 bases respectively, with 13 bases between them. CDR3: CASSQDGGVRTEAFF. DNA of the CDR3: TGTGCCAGCAGCCAAGACGGAGGGGTGCGGACTGAAGCTTTCTTT.

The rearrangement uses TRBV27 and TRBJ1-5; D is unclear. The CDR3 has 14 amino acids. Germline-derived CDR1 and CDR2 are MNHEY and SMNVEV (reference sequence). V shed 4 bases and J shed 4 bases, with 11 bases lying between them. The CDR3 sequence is CASSSWGENQPQHF. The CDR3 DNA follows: TGTGCCAGCAGTTCGTGGGGAGAGAATCAGCCCCAGCATTTT.

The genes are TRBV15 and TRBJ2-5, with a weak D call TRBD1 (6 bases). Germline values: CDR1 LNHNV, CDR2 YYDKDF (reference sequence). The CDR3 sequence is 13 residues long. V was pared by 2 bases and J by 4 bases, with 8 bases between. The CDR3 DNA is TGTGCCACCAGCAGACAGGGGTCAGAGACCCAGTACTTC. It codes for CATSRQGSETQYF.

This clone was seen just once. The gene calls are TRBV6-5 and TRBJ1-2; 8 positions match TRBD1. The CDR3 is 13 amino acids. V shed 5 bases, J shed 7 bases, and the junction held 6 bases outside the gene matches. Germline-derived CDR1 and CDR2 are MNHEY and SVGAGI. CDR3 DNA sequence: TGTGCCAGCAGTAAATCCGGGACAGGTGGCTACACCTTC. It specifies CASSKSGTGGYTF.

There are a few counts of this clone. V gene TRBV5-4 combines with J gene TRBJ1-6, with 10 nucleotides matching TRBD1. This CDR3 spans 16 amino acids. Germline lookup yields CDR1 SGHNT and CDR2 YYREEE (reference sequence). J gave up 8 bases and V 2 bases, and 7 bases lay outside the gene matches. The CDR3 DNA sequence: TGTGCCAGCAGCTTAGACAGGGGGCCTAGTTATTCACCCCTCCACTTT. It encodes CASSLDRGPSYSPLHF.

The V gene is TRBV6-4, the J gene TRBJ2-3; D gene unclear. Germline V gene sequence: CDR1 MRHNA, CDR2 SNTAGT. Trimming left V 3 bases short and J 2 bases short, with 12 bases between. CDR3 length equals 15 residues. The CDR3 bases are TGTGCCAGCAGTGAGACTGAGGCTATCACAGATACGCAGTATTTT. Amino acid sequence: CASSETEAITDTQYF.